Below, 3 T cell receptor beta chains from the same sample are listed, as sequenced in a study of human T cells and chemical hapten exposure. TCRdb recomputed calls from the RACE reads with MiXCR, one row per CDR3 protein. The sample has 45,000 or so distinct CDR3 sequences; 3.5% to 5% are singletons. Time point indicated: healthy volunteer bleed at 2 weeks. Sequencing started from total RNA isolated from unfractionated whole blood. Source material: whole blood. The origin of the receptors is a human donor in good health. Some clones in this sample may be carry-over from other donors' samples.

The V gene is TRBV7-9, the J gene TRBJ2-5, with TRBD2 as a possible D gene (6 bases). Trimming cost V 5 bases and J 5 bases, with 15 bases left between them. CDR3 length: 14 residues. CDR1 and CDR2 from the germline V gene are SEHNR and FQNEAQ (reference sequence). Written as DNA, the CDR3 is TGTGCCAGCAGCCGAAGGGGCGCGGGGGAGACCCAGTACTTC. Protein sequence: CASSRRGAGETQYF.

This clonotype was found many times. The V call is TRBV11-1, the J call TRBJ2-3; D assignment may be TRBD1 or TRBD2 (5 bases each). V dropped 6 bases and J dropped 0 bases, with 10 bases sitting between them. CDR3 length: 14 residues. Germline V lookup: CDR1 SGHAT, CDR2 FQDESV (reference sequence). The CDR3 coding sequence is TGTGCCAGCAGTTACGGGACGAGCACAGATACGCAGTATTTT. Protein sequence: CASSYGTSTDTQYF.

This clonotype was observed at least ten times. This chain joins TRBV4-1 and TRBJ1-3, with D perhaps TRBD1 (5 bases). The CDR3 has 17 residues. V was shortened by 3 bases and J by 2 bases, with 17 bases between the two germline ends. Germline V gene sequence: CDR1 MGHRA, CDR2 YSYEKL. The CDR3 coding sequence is TGCGCCAGCAGCCAGGCACCTACAGGTCTCGCTGGAAACACCATATATTTT. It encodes CASSQAPTGLAGNTIYF.